Listed below are T cell receptor beta chains from one sample, sequenced in a study of T cell repertoires in cytomegalovirus infection. What these receptors recognize is not known. TCRdb reprocessed the reads via MiXCR and lists one record per CDR3 protein. The sample includes approximately 910,000 distinct CDR3 sequences, around 29% of them seen just once. The sequenced sample was cultured CD8+ T cells from PBMCs, obtained from culture after CMV antigen stimulation. These receptor sequences come from a human donor in good health (CMV status not recorded). Some clones in this sample may be carry-over from other donors' samples. Each CDR3 is given with its conserved first and last residue. The order of the fields is D gene, clone size, V gene, J gene, CDR3 DNA, CDR3 protein. A D gene is named only where the DNA matches it firmly. Part of the rows lack a size; the others show once, few, many or a class for expanded clones.

d_call: .; clone_size: .; v_call: TRBV20-1; j_call: TRBJ1-6; cdr3_nt: TGCAGTGCCTTCACGGGGGGCACGGCTTCTGTCCCCAATTCACCCCTCCACTTT; cdr3_aa: CSAFTGGTASVPNSPLHF
d_call: .; clone_size: few; v_call: TRBV12-3/TRBV12-4; j_call: TRBJ2-1; cdr3_nt: TGTGCCAGCAGAGGGCCCAGGGATCTCGAGCAGTTCTTC; cdr3_aa: CASRGPRDLEQFF
d_call: .; clone_size: few; v_call: TRBV6-2/TRBV6-3; j_call: TRBJ2-1; cdr3_nt: TGTGCCAGCGAATTAGGGACGAGCGAACCTAATGAGCAGTTCTTC; cdr3_aa: CASELGTSEPNEQFF
d_call: .; clone_size: .; v_call: TRBV10-2; j_call: TRBJ2-3; cdr3_nt: TGCGCCACCCTACTTAGTTCAGATACGCAGTATTTT; cdr3_aa: CATLLSSDTQYF
d_call: .; clone_size: many; v_call: TRBV7-9; j_call: TRBJ1-4; cdr3_nt: TGTGCCAGCAGCTTAGCGATGAGGACGGATGAAAAACTGTTTTTT; cdr3_aa: CASSLAMRTDEKLFF
d_call: .; clone_size: .; v_call: TRBV6-1; j_call: TRBJ2-7; cdr3_nt: TGTGCCAGCAGACCTGTGGGCTCCTACGAGCAGTACTTC; cdr3_aa: CASRPVGSYEQYF
d_call: .; clone_size: few; v_call: TRBV2; j_call: TRBJ2-6; cdr3_nt: TGTGCCAGCATAATCCGGGCGACTGGGGCCAACGTCCTGACTTTC; cdr3_aa: CASIIRATGANVLTF
d_call: .; clone_size: few; v_call: TRBV29-1; j_call: TRBJ1-2; cdr3_nt: TGCAGCGTTCTGGACAACAACTATGGCTACACCTTC; cdr3_aa: CSVLDNNYGYTF
d_call: .; clone_size: few; v_call: TRBV4-1; j_call: TRBJ2-2; cdr3_nt: TGCGCCAGCAGCCAAGGAGTGGGCGGCACCGGGGAGCTGTTTTTT; cdr3_aa: CASSQGVGGTGELFF
d_call: TRBD2; clone_size: .; v_call: TRBV6-5; j_call: TRBJ2-1; cdr3_nt: TGTGCCAGCAGTGCCCTAGCGGGGGACCTTTACAATGAGCAGTTCTTC; cdr3_aa: CASSALAGDLYNEQFF
d_call: .; clone_size: .; v_call: TRBV20-1; j_call: TRBJ1-5; cdr3_nt: TGCAGTGCGGGCGGCATCCTAAGCAATCAGCCCCAGCATTTT; cdr3_aa: CSAGGILSNQPQHF
d_call: .; clone_size: .; v_call: TRBV7-9; j_call: TRBJ2-3; cdr3_nt: TGTGCCAGCAGCACGGGGCTCAGAGATACGCAGTATTTT; cdr3_aa: CASSTGLRDTQYF
d_call: .; clone_size: .; v_call: TRBV7-2; j_call: TRBJ2-1; cdr3_nt: TGTGCCAGCAGCTTTGAGGCGTCAGAGGAGCAGTTCTTC; cdr3_aa: CASSFEASEEQFF
d_call: .; clone_size: many; v_call: TRBV7-2; j_call: TRBJ1-1; cdr3_nt: TGTGCCAGCAGCTTCGGTCGTCGGGGAATGAACACTGAAGCTTTCTTT; cdr3_aa: CASSFGRRGMNTEAFF
d_call: .; clone_size: .; v_call: TRBV14; j_call: TRBJ2-3; cdr3_nt: TGTGCCAGCAGAGACCGGGACACTTTCAGGGATACGCAGTATTTT; cdr3_aa: CASRDRDTFRDTQYF
d_call: TRBD2; clone_size: .; v_call: TRBV7-9; j_call: TRBJ2-2; cdr3_nt: TGTGCCACCATCCCGGCGGGGGAGAACACCGGGGAGCTGTTTTTT; cdr3_aa: CATIPAGENTGELFF